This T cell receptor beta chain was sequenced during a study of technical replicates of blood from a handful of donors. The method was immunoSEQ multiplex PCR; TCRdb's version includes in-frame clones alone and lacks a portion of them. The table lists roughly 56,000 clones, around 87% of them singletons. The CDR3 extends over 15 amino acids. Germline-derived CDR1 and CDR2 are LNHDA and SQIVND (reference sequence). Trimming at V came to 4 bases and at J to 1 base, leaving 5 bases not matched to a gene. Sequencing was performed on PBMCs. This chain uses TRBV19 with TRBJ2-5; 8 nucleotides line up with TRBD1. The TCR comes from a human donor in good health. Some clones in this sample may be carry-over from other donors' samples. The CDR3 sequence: CASSSRDRLQETQYF. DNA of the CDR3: TGTGCCAGTAGTAGCCGGGACAGGCTCCAAGAGACCCAGTACTTC. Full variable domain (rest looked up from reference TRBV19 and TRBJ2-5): DGGITQSPKYLFRKEGQNVTLSCEQNLNHDAMYWYRQDPGQGLRLIYYSQIVNDFQKGDIAEGYSVSREKKESFPLTVTSAQKNPTAFYLCASSSRDRLQETQYFGPGTRLLVL.